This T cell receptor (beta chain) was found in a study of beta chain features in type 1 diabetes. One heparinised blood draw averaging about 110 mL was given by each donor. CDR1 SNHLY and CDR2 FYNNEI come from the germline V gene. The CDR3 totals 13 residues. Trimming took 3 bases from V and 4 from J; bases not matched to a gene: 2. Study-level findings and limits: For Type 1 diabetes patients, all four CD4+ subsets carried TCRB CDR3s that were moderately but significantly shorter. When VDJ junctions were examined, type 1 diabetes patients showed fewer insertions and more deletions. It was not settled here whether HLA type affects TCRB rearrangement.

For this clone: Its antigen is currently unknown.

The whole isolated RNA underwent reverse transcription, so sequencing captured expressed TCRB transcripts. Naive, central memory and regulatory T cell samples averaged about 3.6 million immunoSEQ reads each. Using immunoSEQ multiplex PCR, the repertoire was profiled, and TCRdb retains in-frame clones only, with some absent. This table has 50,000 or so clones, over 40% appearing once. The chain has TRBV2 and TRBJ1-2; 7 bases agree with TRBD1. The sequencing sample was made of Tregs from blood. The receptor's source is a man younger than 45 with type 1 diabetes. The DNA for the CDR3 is TGTGCCAGCAGTGAGGGACAGCGCTATGGCTACACCTTC. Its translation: CASSEGQRYGYTF.